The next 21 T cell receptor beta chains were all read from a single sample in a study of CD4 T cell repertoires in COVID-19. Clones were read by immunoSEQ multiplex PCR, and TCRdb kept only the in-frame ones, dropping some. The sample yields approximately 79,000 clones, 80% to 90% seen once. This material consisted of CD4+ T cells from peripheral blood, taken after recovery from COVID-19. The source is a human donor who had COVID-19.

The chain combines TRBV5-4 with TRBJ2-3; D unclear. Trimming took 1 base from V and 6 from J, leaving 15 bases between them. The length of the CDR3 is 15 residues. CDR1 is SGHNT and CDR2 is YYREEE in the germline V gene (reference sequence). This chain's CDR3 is CASSLYGSPRDTQYF. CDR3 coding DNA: TGTGCCAGCAGCTTGTACGGGTCACCTAGGGATACGCAGTATTTT. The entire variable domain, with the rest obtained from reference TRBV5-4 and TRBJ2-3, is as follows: ETGVTQSPTHLIKTRGQQVTLRCSSQSGHNTVSWYQQALGQGPQFIFQYYREEENGRGNFPPRFSGLQFPNYSSELNVNALELDDSALYLCASSLYGSPRDTQYFGPGTRLTVL.

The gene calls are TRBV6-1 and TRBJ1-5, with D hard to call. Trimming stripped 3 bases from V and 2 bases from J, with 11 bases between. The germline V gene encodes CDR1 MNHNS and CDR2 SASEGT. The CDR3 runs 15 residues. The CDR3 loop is CASSEGRVGNQPQHF. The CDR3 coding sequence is TGTGCCAGCAGTGAGGGAAGGGTTGGCAATCAGCCCCAGCATTTT.

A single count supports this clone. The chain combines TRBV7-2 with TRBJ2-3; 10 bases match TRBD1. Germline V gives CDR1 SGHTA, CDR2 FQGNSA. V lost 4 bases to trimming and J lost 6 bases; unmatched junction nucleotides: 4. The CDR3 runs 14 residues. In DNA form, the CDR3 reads TGTGCCAGCAGCTGGGACAGGGGCATGGATACGCAGTATTTT. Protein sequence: CASSWDRGMDTQYF.

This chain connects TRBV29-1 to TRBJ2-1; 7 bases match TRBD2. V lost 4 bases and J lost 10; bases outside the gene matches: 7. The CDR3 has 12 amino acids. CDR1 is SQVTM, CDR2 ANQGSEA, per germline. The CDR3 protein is CSVGEGPVEQFF. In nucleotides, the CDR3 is TGCAGCGTTGGGGAGGGACCCGTCGAGCAGTTCTTC.

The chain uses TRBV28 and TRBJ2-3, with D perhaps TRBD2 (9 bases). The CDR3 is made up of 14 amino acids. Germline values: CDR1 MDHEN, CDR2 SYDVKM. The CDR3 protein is CATGASGGTDTQYF. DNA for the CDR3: TGTGCGACAGGGGCTAGCGGGGGCACAGATACGCAGTATTTT. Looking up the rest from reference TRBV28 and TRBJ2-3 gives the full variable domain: DVKVTQSSRYLVKRTGEKVFLECVQDMDHENMFWYRQDPGLGLRLIYFSYDVKMKEKGDIPEGYSVSREKKERFSLILESASTNQTSMYLCATGASGGTDTQYFGPGTRLTVL.

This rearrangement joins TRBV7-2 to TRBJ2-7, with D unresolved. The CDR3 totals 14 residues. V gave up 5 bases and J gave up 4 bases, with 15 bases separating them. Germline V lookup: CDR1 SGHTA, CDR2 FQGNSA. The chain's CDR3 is CASSPDHLGYEQYF. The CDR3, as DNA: TGTGCCAGCAGCCCGGACCACCTGGGGTACGAGCAGTACTTC. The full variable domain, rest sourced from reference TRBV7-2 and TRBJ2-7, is GAGVSQSPSNKVTEKGKDVELRCDPISGHTALYWYRQSLGQGLEFLIYFQGNSAPDKSGLPSDRFSAERTGGSVSTLTIQRTQQEDSAVYLCASSPDHLGYEQYFGPGTRLTVT.

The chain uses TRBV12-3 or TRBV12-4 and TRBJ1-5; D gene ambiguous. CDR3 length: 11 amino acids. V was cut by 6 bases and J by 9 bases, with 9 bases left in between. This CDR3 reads CASRVEGPQHF. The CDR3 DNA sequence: TGTGCCAGCAGAGTTGAGGGGCCCCAGCATTTT.

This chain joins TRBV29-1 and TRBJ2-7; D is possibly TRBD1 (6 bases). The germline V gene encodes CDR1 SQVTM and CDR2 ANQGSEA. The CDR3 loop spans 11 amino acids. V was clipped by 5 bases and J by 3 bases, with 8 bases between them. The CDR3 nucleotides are TGCAGCGTTCGGACAGACTACGAGCAGTACTTC. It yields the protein CSVRTDYEQYF.

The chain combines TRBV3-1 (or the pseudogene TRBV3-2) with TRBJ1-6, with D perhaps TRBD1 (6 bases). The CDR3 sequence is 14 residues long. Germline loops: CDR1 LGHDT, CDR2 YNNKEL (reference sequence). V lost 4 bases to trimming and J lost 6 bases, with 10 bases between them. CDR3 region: CASSPQGSNSPLHF. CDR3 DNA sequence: TGTGCCAGCAGCCCCCAGGGGAGTAATTCACCCCTCCACTTT.

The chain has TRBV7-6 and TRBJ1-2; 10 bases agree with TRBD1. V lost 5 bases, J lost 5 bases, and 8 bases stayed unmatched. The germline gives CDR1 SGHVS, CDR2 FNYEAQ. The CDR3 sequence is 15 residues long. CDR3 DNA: TGTGCCAGCAGCCCTGGGACAGGGGTATTGTATGGCTACACCTTC. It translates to CASSPGTGVLYGYTF.

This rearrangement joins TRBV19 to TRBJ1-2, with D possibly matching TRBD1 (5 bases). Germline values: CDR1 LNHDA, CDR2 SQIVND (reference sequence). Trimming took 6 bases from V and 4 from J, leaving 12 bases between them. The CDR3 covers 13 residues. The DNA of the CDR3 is TGTGCCAGTAGGGGGCCGAGCCTCTATGGCTACACCTTC. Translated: CASRGPSLYGYTF.

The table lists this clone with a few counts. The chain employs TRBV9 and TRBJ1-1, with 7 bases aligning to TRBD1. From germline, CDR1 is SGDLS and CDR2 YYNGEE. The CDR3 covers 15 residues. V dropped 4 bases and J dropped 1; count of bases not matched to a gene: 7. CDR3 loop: CASSYFTGENTEAFF. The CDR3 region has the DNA TGTGCCAGCAGCTACTTTACAGGGGAGAACACTGAAGCTTTCTTT.

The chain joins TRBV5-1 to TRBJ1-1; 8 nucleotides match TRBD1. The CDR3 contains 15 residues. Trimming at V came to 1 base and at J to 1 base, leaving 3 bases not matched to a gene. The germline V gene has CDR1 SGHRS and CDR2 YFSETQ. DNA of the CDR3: TGCGCCAGCAGCTTGAGGCAGGGGGCGAACACTGAAGCTTTCTTT. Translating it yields CASSLRQGANTEAFF.

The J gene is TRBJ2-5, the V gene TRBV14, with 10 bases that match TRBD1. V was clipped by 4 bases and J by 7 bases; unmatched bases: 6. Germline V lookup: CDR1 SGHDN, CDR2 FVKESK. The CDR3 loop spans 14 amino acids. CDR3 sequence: CASSRDRGSGTQYF. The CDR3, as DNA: TGTGCCAGCAGCCGGGACAGGGGAAGTGGGACCCAGTACTTC.

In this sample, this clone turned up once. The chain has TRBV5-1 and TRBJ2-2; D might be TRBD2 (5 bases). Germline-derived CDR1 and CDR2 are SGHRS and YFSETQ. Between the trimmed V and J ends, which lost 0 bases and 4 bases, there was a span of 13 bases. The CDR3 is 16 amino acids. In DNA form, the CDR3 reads TGCGCCAGCAGCTTGGGAAGTGGGAGTGGCACCGGGGAGCTGTTTTTT. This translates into CASSLGSGSGTGELFF. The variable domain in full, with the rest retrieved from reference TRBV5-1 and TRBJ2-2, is KAGVTQTPRYLIKTRGQQVTLSCSPISGHRSVSWYQQTPGQGLQFLFEYFSETQRNKGNFPGRFSGRQFSNSRSEMNVSTLELGDSALYLCASSLGSGSGTGELFFGEGSRLTVL.

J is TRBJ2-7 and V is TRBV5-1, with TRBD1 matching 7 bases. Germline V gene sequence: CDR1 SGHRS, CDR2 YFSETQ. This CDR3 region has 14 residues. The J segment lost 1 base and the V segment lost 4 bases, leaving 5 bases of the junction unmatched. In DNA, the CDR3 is TGCGCCAGCAGCCTTTGGACAGGATCCTACGAGCAGTACTTC. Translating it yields CASSLWTGSYEQYF.

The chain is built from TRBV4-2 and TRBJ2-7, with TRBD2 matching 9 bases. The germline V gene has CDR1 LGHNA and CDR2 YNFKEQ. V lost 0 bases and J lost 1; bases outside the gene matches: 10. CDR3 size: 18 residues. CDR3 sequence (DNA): TGTGCCAGCAGCCAAGATAAGGGAGTAGCGGGAGCTTCCTACGAGCAGTACTTC. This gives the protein CASSQDKGVAGASYEQYF.

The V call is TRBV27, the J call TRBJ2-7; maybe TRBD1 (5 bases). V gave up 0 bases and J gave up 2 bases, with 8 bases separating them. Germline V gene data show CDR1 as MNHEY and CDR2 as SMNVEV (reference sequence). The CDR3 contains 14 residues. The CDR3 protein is CASSLSQGPYEQYF. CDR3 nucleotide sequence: TGTGCCAGCAGTTTATCGCAGGGCCCCTACGAGCAGTACTTC.

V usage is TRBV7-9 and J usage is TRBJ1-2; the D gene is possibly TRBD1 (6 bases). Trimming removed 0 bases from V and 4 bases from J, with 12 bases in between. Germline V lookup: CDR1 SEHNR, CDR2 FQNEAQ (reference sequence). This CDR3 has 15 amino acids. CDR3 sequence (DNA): TGTGCCAGCAGCTTAGCGCTTTCGGGGGCCTATGGCTACACCTTC. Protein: CASSLALSGAYGYTF.

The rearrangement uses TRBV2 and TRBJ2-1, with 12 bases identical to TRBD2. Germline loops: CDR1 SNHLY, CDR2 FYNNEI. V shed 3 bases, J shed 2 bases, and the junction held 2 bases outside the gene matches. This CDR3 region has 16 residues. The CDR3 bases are TGTGCCAGCAGTGAGCGGACTAGCGGGACCTACAATGAGCAGTTCTTC. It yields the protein CASSERTSGTYNEQFF.

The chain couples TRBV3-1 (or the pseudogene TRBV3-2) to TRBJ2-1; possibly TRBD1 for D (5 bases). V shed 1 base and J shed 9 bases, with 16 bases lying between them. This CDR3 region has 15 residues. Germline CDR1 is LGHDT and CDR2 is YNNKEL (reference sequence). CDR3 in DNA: TGTGCCAGCAGCCAAGGCAGGGTAGAAGGGGCTGAGCAGTTCTTC. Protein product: CASSQGRVEGAEQFF.